Presented here are 24 T cell receptor beta chains from one specimen sequenced in a study of T cell clonality in common variable immunodeficiency. Study-level findings and limits: Common variable immunodeficiency TCR beta sequences reportedly had fewer deletions and N-nucleotide insertions.

No cognate antigen is known for these TCRs. Profiling relied on immunoSEQ multiplex PCR, and the TCRdb table lists in-frame clones only, not all of them. In total the sample includes about 35,000 clones, none of them seen once. The source material was peripheral blood mononuclear cells. These TCRs come from a human donor with common variable immunodeficiency.

Comment on this clone: The sequence runs out 3 residues before the end of the CDR3; the remainder is reconstructed from the germline J gene. The chain uses TRBV7-2 and TRBJ2-3; TRBD1 might be the D (6 bases). The germline V and J ends were trimmed by 5 bases and 6 bases, with 12 bases remaining between them. The germline CDR1 and CDR2 sequences are SGHTA and FQGNSA. CDR3 length: 13 amino acids. CDR3 DNA, as far as it was read: TGTGCCAGCAGCGGGGGCGGCGGGGATACG. It is translated as CASSGGGGDT. The whole CDR3 region reads CASSGGGGDTQYF. The complete variable domain, with remaining parts taken from reference TRBV7-2 and TRBJ2-3, reads GAGVSQSPSNKVTEKGKDVELRCDPISGHTALYWYRQSLGQGLEFLIYFQGNSAPDKSGLPSDRFSAERTGGSVSTLTIQRTQQEDSAVYLCASSGGGGDTQYFGPGTRLTVL.

In regard to this clone: The read gets to within 3 residues of the CDR3 end, and the germline J gene fills in the rest. J is TRBJ2-3 and V is TRBV13, with TRBD2 identical over 11 bases. The length of the CDR3 is 16 residues. Germline loops: CDR1 PRHDT, CDR2 FYEKMQ (reference sequence). V lost 5 bases and J lost 3; bases outside the gene matches: 7. CDR3 protein: CASSTSGRGWTDTQYF. CDR3 bases read: TGTGCCAGCAGCACTAGCGGGAGAGGTTGGACAGATACG.

This clone has a count of ten or more. Sequencing ends 3 residues short of the CDR3 end; the germline J gene provides the rest. The rearrangement links TRBV5-1 to TRBJ2-3, with D possibly matching TRBD1 (6 bases). Germline V gene sequence: CDR1 SGHRS, CDR2 YFSETQ. The CDR3 is made up of 15 amino acids. V gave up 6 bases and J gave up 2 bases, with 16 bases separating them. The sequenced part of the CDR3 DNA is TGCGCCAGCACCCCAACAACAGGGTACACAGATACG. Translation gives CASTPTTGYTDT. The complete CDR3 sequence is CASTPTTGYTDTQYF.

This clone was seen many times. The read finishes 3 residues shy of the CDR3 end, and the germline J gene is used to complete it. The rearrangement uses TRBV4-1 and TRBJ2-3, with 8 bases fitting TRBD2. Trimming took 5 bases from V and 1 from J; bases not matched to a gene: 2. The CDR3 has 14 amino acids. Germline V gene lookup returns CDR1 MGHRA and CDR2 YSYEKL. The sequenced part of the CDR3 DNA is TGCGCCAGCAGCTGGCGGGAGGGCACAGATACG. Translation gives CASSWREGTDT. The full CDR3 sequence reads CASSWREGTDTQYF.

This clone occurred many times. The read finishes 3 residues shy of the CDR3 end, and the germline J gene is used to complete it. The chain uses TRBV9 and TRBJ2-7; D unresolved. Germline CDR1 and CDR2: SGDLS and YYNGEE. The V end was cut by 1 base, the J end by 1 base, with 9 bases between. The CDR3 has 14 amino acids. The CDR3 sequence: CASSVSKTSYEQYF. The CDR3 DNA, read in part, is TGTGCCAGCAGCGTATCCAAGACTTCCTACGAG.

This clone was counted many times. The observed sequence ends 3 residues before the CDR3 terminus, with the missing tail filled in from the germline J gene. This rearrangement joins TRBV7-3 to TRBJ1-5, with 8 bases aligning to TRBD1. The V gene end was trimmed by 4 bases and the J gene end by 0 bases; junction bases not matched to a gene: 8. In germline, CDR1 is SGHTA, CDR2 FQGTGA. This CDR3 spans 17 amino acids. The CDR3 reads CASSWGDRGYSNQPQHF. The covered CDR3 bases are TGTGCCAGCAGCTGGGGCGACAGGGGATATAGCAATCAGCCC.

The sample holds many counts of this clone. The read ends 3 residues early relative to the CDR3; the germline J gene fills the gap. The chain combines TRBV30 with TRBJ1-1; 11 bases align to TRBD1. The J segment lost 7 bases and the V segment lost 3 bases, leaving 4 bases of the junction unmatched. This CDR3 is built from 13 residues. The germline V gene encodes CDR1 GTSNPN and CDR2 SVGIG (reference sequence). Partial CDR3 DNA: TGTGCCTGGAGCGCCGGGACAGGGGGTGAA. Translated: CAWSAGTGGE. The whole CDR3 reads CAWSAGTGGEAFF.

This clone was seen only a few times. The covered CDR3 bases are TGTGCCAGTAGTATTCGGCCCGCGGGGCCTTATGGC. It yields the protein CASSIRPAGPYG. The entire CDR3 protein is CASSIRPAGPYGYTF. The V gene is TRBV19, the J gene TRBJ1-2, with D perhaps matching TRBD1 (5 bases). Sequencing ends 3 residues short of the CDR3 end; the germline J gene provides the rest. The CDR3 consists of 15 residues. The germline CDR1 and CDR2 sequences are LNHDA and SQIVND (reference sequence). Trimming stripped 3 bases from V and 5 bases from J, with 16 bases between.

This clone turned up a few times. The missing CDR3 end, 3 residues past where the read stops, is filled in from the germline J gene. The V call is TRBV2, the J call TRBJ2-1; D may be TRBD2 (5 bases). From germline, CDR1 is SNHLY and CDR2 FYNNEI. CDR3 size: 15 residues. With 7 bases removed from V and 0 bases from J, the gap between germline ends came to 13 bases. CDR3 DNA (partial): TGTGCCAGCATCTCAGCGGCTGTCTCCTACAATGAG. As protein: CASISAAVSYNE. The entire CDR3 protein reads CASISAAVSYNEQFF.

This clone has more than one count but fewer than ten. The missing CDR3 end, 3 residues past where the read stops, is filled in from the germline J gene. The chain joins TRBV18 to TRBJ2-7; D is perhaps TRBD1 (6 bases). The CDR3 contains 13 residues. Germline values: CDR1 KGHSH, CDR2 LQKENI. V lost 3 bases and J 0 bases, leaving 6 bases between the germline ends. CDR3 residues: CASSPDSSYEQYF. The sequenced CDR3 bases are TGTGCCAGCTCACCGGACAGCTCCTACGAG.

This clone appeared many times. Read sequence stops 3 residues before the CDR3 end, and the germline J gene provides the missing end. The chain combines TRBV6-1 with TRBJ1-1; 9 nucleotides match TRBD1. Germline CDR1 and CDR2: MNHNS and SASEGT. The CDR3 covers 16 residues. Trimming took 4 bases from V and 5 from J; bases not matched to a gene: 11. The part of the CDR3 DNA that was read is TGTGCCAGCAGTGGGGTACCGGGACAGGGAAATACTGAA. It yields the protein CASSGVPGQGNTE. The whole CDR3 sequence is CASSGVPGQGNTEAFF.

This clone was found many times. The read gets to within 3 residues of the CDR3 end, and the germline J gene fills in the rest. The chain employs TRBV4-1 and TRBJ1-1, with D possibly being TRBD1 (6 bases). The V end lost 2 bases, the J end lost 4 bases, and 20 bases lay between the germline ends. The CDR3 spans 17 residues. CDR1 is MGHRA, CDR2 YSYEKL, per germline. The CDR3 DNA, read in part, is TGCGCCAGCAGCCAACCCGTACAGGGTACCCTGACCACTGAA. This encodes CASSQPVQGTLTTE. The complete CDR3 sequence is CASSQPVQGTLTTEAFF.

For this clone: The read ends 3 residues shy of where the CDR3 ends; the end is completed using the germline J gene. This sequence joins TRBV18 and TRBJ2-1; 11 positions match TRBD2. Germline trimming cut 2 bases from V and 5 bases from J; bases unmatched to any gene: 5. The CDR3 totals 16 residues. Germline lookup yields CDR1 KGHSH and CDR2 LQKENI. The CDR3 DNA, read in part, is TGTGCCAGCTCACCAACTCTACTAGCGGGAGACAATGAG. It is translated as CASSPTLLAGDNE. From start to end, the CDR3 is CASSPTLLAGDNEQFF.

Note on this clone: Sequencing ends 3 residues short of the CDR3 end; the germline J gene provides the rest. The rearrangement links TRBV7-2 to TRBJ1-4; D uncertain. This CDR3 contains 13 residues. Germline V CDR1 and CDR2: SGHTA, FQGNSA. Trimming stripped 3 bases from V and 0 bases from J, with 2 bases between. The CDR3 region is CASSFATNEKLFF. The sequenced CDR3 bases are TGTGCCAGCAGCTTCGCAACTAATGAAAAA.

The table lists this clone with a few counts. The read ends 3 residues shy of where the CDR3 ends; the end is completed using the germline J gene. V is TRBV2 and J is TRBJ2-1; the match to TRBD1 covers 7 bases. Germline V lookup: CDR1 SNHLY, CDR2 FYNNEI. The CDR3 extends over 14 amino acids. J was trimmed by 7 bases and V by 7 bases; bases with no gene match: 10. Incomplete CDR3 DNA: TGTGCCAGCAAGGTAGGGGGCGCGAGGAATGAG. Its protein product is CASKVGGARNE. The whole CDR3 protein reads CASKVGGARNEQFF.

This clone appeared many times. The CDR3 goes on 3 residues after the read ends, and that part is filled in from the germline J gene. The chain couples TRBV5-6 to TRBJ2-7; TRBD1 matches 9 bases. The CDR3 covers 14 residues. Trimming cost V 2 bases and J 5 bases; bases outside gene matches: 5. Germline CDR1 reads SGHDT; CDR2 reads YYEEEE. The CDR3 loop reads CASSFLDRGNEQYF. Partial CDR3 DNA: TGTGCCAGCAGCTTTCTGGACAGGGGCAACGAG.

This clone was seen ten or more times. The CDR3 goes on 3 residues after the read ends, and that part is filled in from the germline J gene. The V call is TRBV28, the J call TRBJ2-7, with D possibly TRBD2 on 6 matching bases. V was cut by 3 bases and J by 3 bases, with 6 bases left in between. The CDR3 has 12 amino acids. Germline V CDR1 and CDR2: MDHEN, SYDVKM. Here the CDR3 reads CASSLEGYEQYF. The covered CDR3 bases are TGTGCCAGCAGTTTGGAGGGCTACGAG.

This clone was detected many times. The read is 3 residues too short to cover the CDR3 end, so that end is filled in from the germline J gene. This sequence joins TRBV20-1 and TRBJ1-2; D is undetermined. V was trimmed by 0 bases and J by 4 bases, leaving 12 bases between them. This CDR3 is 14 amino acids long. CDR1 and CDR2 (germline): DFQATT, SNEGSKA (reference sequence). The CDR3: CSARDARDGYGYTF. CDR3 DNA, as far as it was read: TGCAGTGCTAGAGATGCGCGGGATGGCTATGGC.

This clone was observed a handful of times. Coverage ceases 3 residues before the CDR3 finishes, and the germline J gene fills in the end. This chain links TRBV10-3 with TRBJ2-7; TRBD2 might be the D (5 bases). CDR1 and CDR2 from the germline V gene are ENHRY and SYGVKD. This CDR3 comprises 16 residues. V was shortened by 7 bases and J by 5 bases, with 24 bases between the two germline ends. The part of the CDR3 DNA that was read is TGTGCCATCACCATGAGCGGCGGTACTGGGTTGAACGAG. Its translation: CAITMSGGTGLNE. The whole CDR3 region reads CAITMSGGTGLNEQYF.

This clone was detected only a few times. The missing CDR3 end, 3 residues past where the read stops, is filled in from the germline J gene. The rearrangement uses TRBV10-2 and TRBJ2-7; 7 bases are shared with TRBD1. Per the germline V gene, CDR1 is WSHSY and CDR2 is SAAADI. The length of the CDR3 is 14 residues. Trimming removed 6 bases from V and 6 bases from J; junction bases left unmatched: 11. CDR3 residues: CASSPTGSQFEQYF. Partial CDR3 DNA: TGCGCCAGCAGCCCGACAGGGAGTCAATTCGAG.

To note about this clone: The read ends 3 residues before the CDR3 terminus; that terminus is restored from the germline J gene. This chain links TRBV2 with TRBJ2-7, with 7 bases that match TRBD1. The length of the CDR3 is 15 residues. V was clipped by 5 bases and J by 1 base; unmatched bases: 8. From germline, CDR1 is SNHLY and CDR2 FYNNEI. CDR3 residues: CASSKTGRPSYEQYF. The sequenced CDR3 bases are TGTGCCAGCAGTAAGACAGGGCGACCTTCCTACGAG.

Concerning this clone: Coverage ceases 3 residues before the CDR3 finishes, and the germline J gene fills in the end. This rearrangement joins TRBV18 to TRBJ2-5; 12 nucleotides line up with TRBD1. Germline CDR1 is KGHSH and CDR2 is LQKENI. This CDR3 has 15 residues. V lost 3 bases to trimming and J lost 3 bases; unmatched junction nucleotides: 2. The CDR3 region is CASSPGTGGEETQYF. CDR3 DNA (partial): TGTGCCAGCTCACCCGGGACAGGGGGCGAAGAGACC.

This clone was observed at least ten times. Sequencing ends 3 residues short of the CDR3 end; the germline J gene provides the rest. The V call is TRBV27, the J call TRBJ2-2; 7 bases fit TRBD2. V was pared by 6 bases and J by 6 bases, with 10 bases of the junction left unmatched. Germline V gene data show CDR1 as MNHEY and CDR2 as SMNVEV (reference sequence). CDR3 size: 15 residues. The CDR3 is CASRRGSLSAGELFF. The sequenced CDR3 bases are TGTGCCAGCAGGCGGGGGAGTCTATCTGCCGGGGAG.

This clone was detected a few times. The DNA ends 3 residues before the CDR3 does, and the rest of the CDR3 is filled in from the germline J gene. V is TRBV5-1 and J is TRBJ2-1; 14 positions agree with TRBD2. V trimming: 5 bases; J trimming: 9 bases; junction bases outside the gene matches: 7. CDR3 length: 15 amino acids. Germline CDR1 is SGHRS and CDR2 is YFSETQ. The CDR3 DNA, read in part, is TGCGCCAGCAGGACCGGGACTAGCGGGAGTGGTGAG. Residues: CASRTGTSGSGE. The entire CDR3 is CASRTGTSGSGEQFF.